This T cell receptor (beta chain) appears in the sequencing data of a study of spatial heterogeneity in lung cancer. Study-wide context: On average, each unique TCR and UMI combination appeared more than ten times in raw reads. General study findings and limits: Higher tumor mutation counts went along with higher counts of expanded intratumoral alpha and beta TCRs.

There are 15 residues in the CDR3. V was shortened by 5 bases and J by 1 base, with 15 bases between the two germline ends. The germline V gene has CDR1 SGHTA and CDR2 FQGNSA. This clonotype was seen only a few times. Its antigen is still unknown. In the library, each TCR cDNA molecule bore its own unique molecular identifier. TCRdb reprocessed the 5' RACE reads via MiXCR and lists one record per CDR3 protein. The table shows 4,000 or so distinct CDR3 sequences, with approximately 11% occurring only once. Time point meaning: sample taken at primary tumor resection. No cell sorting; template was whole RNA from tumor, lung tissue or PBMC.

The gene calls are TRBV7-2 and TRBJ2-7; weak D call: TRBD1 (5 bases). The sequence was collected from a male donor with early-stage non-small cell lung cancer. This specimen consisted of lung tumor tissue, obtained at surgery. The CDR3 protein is CASSLRPDSSYEQYF. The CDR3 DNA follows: TGTGCCAGCAGCCTCCGCCCAGACAGTTCCTACGAGCAGTACTTC.